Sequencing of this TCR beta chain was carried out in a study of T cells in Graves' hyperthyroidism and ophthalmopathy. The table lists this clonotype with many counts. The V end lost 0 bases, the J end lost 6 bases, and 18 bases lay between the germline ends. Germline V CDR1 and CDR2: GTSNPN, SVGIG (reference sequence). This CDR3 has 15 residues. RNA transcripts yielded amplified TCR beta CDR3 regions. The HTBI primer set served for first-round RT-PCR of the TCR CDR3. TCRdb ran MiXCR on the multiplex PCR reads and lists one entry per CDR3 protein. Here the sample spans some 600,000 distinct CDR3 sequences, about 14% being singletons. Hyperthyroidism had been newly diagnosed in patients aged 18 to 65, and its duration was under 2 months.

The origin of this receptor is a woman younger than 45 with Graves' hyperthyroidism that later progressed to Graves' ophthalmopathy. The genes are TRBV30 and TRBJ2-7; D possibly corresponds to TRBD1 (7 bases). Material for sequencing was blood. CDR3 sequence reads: CAWSVRDRDLGEQYF. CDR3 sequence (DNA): TGTGCCTGGAGTGTACGAGACAGGGACTTGGGCGAGCAGTACTTC.